This record concerns one T cell receptor (beta chain) sequence. CDR1 MDHEN and CDR2 SYDVKM come from the germline V gene. J was trimmed by 0 bases and V by 3 bases; bases with no gene match: 5. The CDR3 extends over 18 amino acids. MiXCR, run by TCRdb on the RT-PCR reads, gives a single entry per CDR3 protein. The table includes roughly 500,000 distinct CDR3 sequences, roughly a quarter detected once. This sample stems from a study of response to subunit inactivated influenza vaccine. This sample also belongs to another study, concerning T cells expressing NK-cell markers. This second study says: TCR beta cDNA was made by 5'RACE template switching with UMIs. From sorted CD3+CD56+NKG2C+, CD3+CD56+NKG2C- and CD3+CD56-NKG2C+ T cells came the TCR beta repertoires. Roughly 6 donors showed dominant NKG2C+ clonotypes comprising about 1.0-7.0% of their CD8+ T cells. What remained unclear was the HCMV specificity of expanded NKG2C+ T cell clones.

This TCR was sampled from a man between 45 and 60 years old who received an inactivated influenza vaccine. The starting material was CD4+ T cells sorted from PBMCs, obtained 11 to 12 days after vaccination. This rearrangement joins TRBV28 to TRBJ2-3, with 14 bases identical to TRBD2. CDR3 sequence: CASSLMGLAGESTDTQYF. The DNA of the CDR3 is TGTGCCAGCAGTTTGATGGGACTAGCGGGAGAAAGCACAGATACGCAGTATTTT.